These T cell receptor beta chains were read from a single sample in a study of blood T cell repertoires in COVID-19. Sequencing was performed with immunoSEQ multiplex PCR; in TCRdb, only in-frame clones are kept and a portion is missing. The sample shows a few hundred thousand clones, about 82% of them seen only once. The sequenced material came from peripheral blood. The receptor set was obtained from a woman aged 45-59 years with acute or convalescent COVID-19. Both conserved end residues are part of each CDR3. Each record gives: V gene, J gene, clone size, D gene, CDR3 DNA, CDR3 protein. A D gene is named only where the DNA matches it firmly. For some rows the clone size is stated as once, few or many, or as a class when expanded; others skip it.

TRBV28	TRBJ2-5	-	-	TGTGCCAGCAGTTCCGCAGGAGGGAGACGGGAGACCCAGTACTTC	CASSSAGGRRETQYF
TRBV24-1	TRBJ1-4	few	-	TGTGCCACCAGTGATTCGGTCGCTGAAAAACTGTTTTTT	CATSDSVAEKLFF
TRBV5-1	TRBJ1-5	-	-	TGCGCCAGCAGCTTAATAGCGGGCAATCAGCCCCAGCATTTT	CASSLIAGNQPQHF
TRBV7-2	TRBJ1-2	-	TRBD1	TGTGCCAGCAGCTTAGAGGGGACAGGGGCTGGGTATGGCTACACCTTC	CASSLEGTGAGYGYTF
TRBV27	TRBJ1-5	-	TRBD1	TGTGCCAGCAGAGAGGGGACAGGGAATCAGCCCCAGCATTTT	CASREGTGNQPQHF
TRBV28	TRBJ1-1	-	TRBD1	TGTGCCAGCAGTAGAACAGGGGACACTGAAGCTTTCTTT	CASSRTGDTEAFF
TRBV7-6	TRBJ1-4	-	TRBD1	TGTGCCACGTCGGGACAGCTTAATGAAAAACTGTTTTTT	CATSGQLNEKLFF
TRBV30	TRBJ1-6	-	-	TGTGCCTGGACCCTTCTAGGCCAGGGGAAAGATTCACCCCTCCACTTT	CAWTLLGQGKDSPLHF
TRBV6-5	TRBJ2-5	-	-	TGTGCCAGCAGTCGGACAGTTCTAGAGACCCAGTACTTC	CASSRTVLETQYF
TRBV6-2/TRBV6-3	TRBJ2-3	-	TRBD1	TGTGCCAGCAGTTCCTACAGGGGTGGTACGCAGTATTTT	CASSSYRGGTQYF
TRBV3-1/TRBV3-2	TRBJ1-4	few	-	TGTGCCAGCAGCCAAGGGCAGGTTAATGAAAAACTGTTTTTT	CASSQGQVNEKLFF
TRBV5-1	TRBJ2-2	few	-	TGCGCCAGCAGCTCCCTAACTAACACCGGGGAGCTGTTTTTT	CASSSLTNTGELFF
TRBV4-3	TRBJ1-4	few	-	TGCGCCAGCAGCCGAACAGGGTATGGTAATGAAAAACTGTTTTTT	CASSRTGYGNEKLFF
TRBV5-1	TRBJ1-2	-	-	TGCGCCAGCAGCTTTGCGGGAAACTATGGCTACACCTTC	CASSFAGNYGYTF
TRBV30	TRBJ1-4	-	-	TGTGCCTGGAGTGTCGGCAGGGAGGATGAAAAACTGTTTTTT	CAWSVGREDEKLFF
TRBV2	TRBJ2-5	-	TRBD2	TGTGCCAGCAGGCACAGCGGGAGAGTGGAGACCCAGTACTTC	CASRHSGRVETQYF
TRBV6-5	TRBJ2-5	-	-	TGTGCCACCTCGAGGGTTCAGGAGACCCAGTACTTC	CATSRVQETQYF
TRBV27	TRBJ1-6	-	TRBD1	TGTGCCAGCAGTTTATCAACAGGGGGAAGTTCACCCCTCCACTTT	CASSLSTGGSSPLHF
TRBV9	TRBJ2-3	once	-	TGTGCCAGCAGCGTAGATGGAGGTCCAGATACGCAGTATTTT	CASSVDGGPDTQYF
TRBV7-9	TRBJ1-6	-	-	TGTGCCAGCAGCTCCCAAGGGGATTCACCCCTCCACTTT	CASSSQGDSPLHF
TRBV27	TRBJ2-2	-	TRBD1	TGTGCCAGCTCGAGGCGGGACAGGGGGACAGCCGGGGAGCTGTTTTTT	CASSRRDRGTAGELFF
TRBV5-6	TRBJ2-5	-	TRBD1	TGTGCCAGCAGCTCGGGGGACAGGGGAAGGGAGACCCAGTACTTC	CASSSGDRGRETQYF
TRBV13	TRBJ2-3	few	-	TGTGCCAGCAGCCCCACGGGGAGCTACACAGATACGCAGTATTTT	CASSPTGSYTDTQYF
TRBV4-3	TRBJ1-5	-	TRBD1	TGCGCCAGCAGCCACTACAGGGGTTCCCCTCAGCCCCAGCATTTT	CASSHYRGSPQPQHF
TRBV19	TRBJ1-4	once	TRBD1	TGTGCCAGTAGTGTTACAGGGGCGGGGAATGAAAAACTGTTTTTT	CASSVTGAGNEKLFF
TRBV28	TRBJ2-1	once	TRBD2	TGTGCCAGCAGGCGAACTAGCGGGAGTTTTATTGAGCAGTTCTTC	CASRRTSGSFIEQFF
TRBV19	TRBJ1-2	-	-	TGTGCCAGTAGCCACCCCCCGGGGGGGGTAAACTATGGCTACACCTTC	CASSHPPGGVNYGYTF
TRBV6-6	TRBJ2-5	-	-	TGTGCCAGCCAGGACAGTGACCAAGAGACCCAGTACTTC	CASQDSDQETQYF
TRBV11-2	TRBJ2-5	few	TRBD2	TGTGCCAGCAGCTCCGAACAGGGTTTCGCTAGCGGGAGAAAGACCCAGTACTTC	CASSSEQGFASGRKTQYF
TRBV5-1	TRBJ1-5	-	-	TGCGCCAGCAGATTACTCCCTGCTAGCAATCAGCCCCAGCATTTT	CASRLLPASNQPQHF
TRBV6-5	TRBJ1-5	few	-	TGTGCCACCAGATTGGACACCTACAATCAGCCCCAGCATTTT	CATRLDTYNQPQHF
TRBV7-2	TRBJ2-7	-	-	TGTGCCAGCAGCTTAGCGGGAGGCGGGATCGAGCAGTACTTC	CASSLAGGGIEQYF
TRBV7-9	TRBJ2-1	-	-	TGTGCCAGCAGCTTATGGGCAACCAATGAGCAGTTCTTC	CASSLWATNEQFF